The rows below give T cell receptor beta chains drawn from one sample of a study of T cell responses to AZD1222 COVID-19 vaccine. The method was immunoSEQ multiplex PCR; TCRdb's version includes in-frame clones alone and lacks a portion of them. The data show 100,000 to 150,000 clones, approximately 85% seen once. Sequenced here: peripheral blood, sampled on day 0 of AZD1222 vaccination. These receptors originate from an adult in good health. CDR3s include the opening cysteine and the closing phenylalanine or tryptophan. The order of the fields is clone size, V gene, D gene, J gene, CDR3 protein, CDR3 DNA. D genes are given only for firm matches. Size values are once, few and many counts, or a class for expanded clones, and some rows have none.

clone size: -
V gene: TRBV10-3
D gene: -
J gene: TRBJ1-1
CDR3 protein: CAISGLPVTGMNTEAFF
CDR3 DNA: TGTGCCATCAGTGGCCTGCCAGTGACGGGGATGAACACTGAAGCTTTCTTT

clone size: -
V gene: TRBV14
D gene: -
J gene: TRBJ2-2
CDR3 protein: CASSRRLTGELFF
CDR3 DNA: TGTGCCAGCAGCCGACGACTGACCGGGGAGCTGTTTTTT

clone size: few
V gene: TRBV4-2
D gene: -
J gene: TRBJ1-2
CDR3 protein: CASSQDSPGAGGYTF
CDR3 DNA: TGTGCCAGCAGCCAAGATTCTCCAGGGGCGGGAGGCTACACCTTC

clone size: -
V gene: TRBV10-3
D gene: -
J gene: TRBJ1-2
CDR3 protein: CAISEGYRTVYGYTF
CDR3 DNA: TGTGCCATCAGTGAGGGGTACCGGACGGTATATGGCTACACCTTC

clone size: -
V gene: TRBV7-2
D gene: -
J gene: TRBJ1-2
CDR3 protein: CASSLADRRGYTF
CDR3 DNA: TGTGCCAGCAGCTTAGCGGACCGCCGTGGCTACACCTTC

clone size: once
V gene: TRBV2
D gene: -
J gene: TRBJ2-1
CDR3 protein: CASSPQGASYNEQFF
CDR3 DNA: TGTGCCAGCAGCCCACAAGGGGCCTCCTACAATGAGCAGTTCTTC

clone size: few
V gene: TRBV6-5
D gene: TRBD1
J gene: TRBJ1-1
CDR3 protein: CASSYSPDRGTEAFF
CDR3 DNA: TGTGCCAGCAGTTACTCACCTGACAGGGGGACTGAAGCTTTCTTT

clone size: once
V gene: TRBV25-1
D gene: -
J gene: TRBJ1-6
CDR3 protein: CASSDTGDSPLHF
CDR3 DNA: TGTGCCAGCAGTGATACAGGAGATTCACCCCTCCACTTT

clone size: once
V gene: TRBV5-1
D gene: -
J gene: TRBJ1-6
CDR3 protein: CASIMTVNYNSPLHF
CDR3 DNA: TGCGCCAGCATAATGACAGTAAATTATAATTCACCCCTCCACTTT

clone size: -
V gene: TRBV28
D gene: -
J gene: TRBJ1-2
CDR3 protein: CASSLGGGGPNYGYTF
CDR3 DNA: TGTGCCAGCAGTTTAGGGGGGGGCGGACCTAACTATGGCTACACCTTC